Here is one T cell receptor beta chain with its context. Per the authors' pipeline: Scientists estimated how many nucleated cells there were by amplifying reference gene primers. Libraries were prepared by immunoSEQ multiplex PCR; TCRdb keeps only in-frame clonotypes and omits some of them. V, J and clone size derive from that table, while D and trimming were established from the DNA sequence. The sample records about 33,000 clones, 88% being singletons. The CDR3 runs to 16 residues. The V gene lost 1 base and the J gene lost 5 bases, with 17 bases spanning the gap. Germline CDR1 and CDR2: SGHAT and FQNNGV. This sample is drawn from a study of blood T cell repertoires in COVID-19. About the research overall: Specimens from acute and convalescent COVID-19 originated in the United States, Italy and Spain. T cells, B-cell-depleted T cells, or PBMCs supplied cDNA or gDNA.

The sequencing sample was made of peripheral blood. This TCR was sampled from a human donor in a cohort sampled during active COVID-19. The gene calls are TRBV11-2 and TRBJ2-5; a possible D gene is TRBD2 (6 bases). CDR3 sequence (DNA): TGTGCCAGCAGCTTAGGGCTGCTAGACCGGGGGGAGACCCAGTACTTC. It encodes CASSLGLLDRGETQYF.